The 11 T cell receptor beta chains given below trace back to one sample, sequenced in a study of OX40 agonist ivuxolimab in advanced cancers. Generated by immunoSEQ multiplex PCR, the TCRdb table keeps only in-frame clones and is missing some. The table includes more than 60,000 clones, 90% detected once. The sample was CD4+ or CD8+ T cells sorted from blood, taken in a trial of the OX40 agonist ivuxolimab. All receptors derive from an adult with an advanced solid tumor such as melanoma, head and neck, liver or kidney cancer.

The chain carries TRBV18 and TRBJ1-1, with TRBD1 as a possible D gene (6 bases). Between the trimmed V and J ends, which lost 3 bases and 1 base, there was a span of 9 bases. CDR1 is KGHSH, CDR2 LQKENI, per germline. The CDR3 is 14 amino acids. The CDR3 sequence is CASSPGQSNTEAFF. DNA for the CDR3: TGTGCCAGCTCACCCGGACAGTCGAACACTGAAGCTTTCTTT.

The chain carries TRBV4-3 and TRBJ1-1; the D gene is possibly TRBD1 (5 bases). The CDR3 covers 14 residues. Trimming stripped 0 bases from V and 2 bases from J, with 7 bases between. Germline V gives CDR1 LGHNA, CDR2 YSLEER. The CDR3 sequence: CASSQDGGNTEAFF. CDR3 DNA sequence: TGCGCCAGCAGCCAAGATGGGGGTAACACTGAAGCTTTCTTT.

The chain uses TRBV20-1 and TRBJ1-1; TRBD1 might be the D (6 bases). Germline V lookup: CDR1 DFQATT, CDR2 SNEGSKA (reference sequence). The V end was cut by 2 bases, the J end by 12 bases, with 13 bases between. This CDR3 is built from 11 residues. In nucleotides, the CDR3 is TGCAGTGCTAGAACGGACAGTATAACTTTCTTT. Its protein is CSARTDSITFF.

The chain has TRBV5-4 and TRBJ2-2, with D perhaps matching TRBD1 or TRBD2 (5 bases each). The V gene lost 3 bases and the J gene lost 4 bases, with 10 bases spanning the gap. CDR3 length equals 14 residues. CDR1 is SGHNT, CDR2 YYREEE, per germline (reference sequence). The CDR3 DNA reads as TGTGCCAGCAGCTGGGGACCTCTCACCGGGGAGCTGTTTTTT. This sequence encodes CASSWGPLTGELFF.

The chain couples TRBV28 to TRBJ1-4, with D unresolved. The CDR3 has 18 residues. Per germline, CDR1 MDHEN and CDR2 SYDVKM. Between the trimmed V and J ends, which lost 8 bases and 0 bases, there was a span of 22 bases. The CDR3 DNA follows: TGTGCCAGCTGTACACCCGGTGGGCTACTTGCAACTAATGAAAAACTGTTTTTT. Its translation: CASCTPGGLLATNEKLFF.

This chain connects TRBV29-1 to TRBJ1-2; the D is unclear. V was trimmed by 7 bases and J by 5 bases, leaving 20 bases between them. The CDR3 has 14 amino acids. CDR1 SQVTM and CDR2 ANQGSEA come from the germline V gene. The CDR3 DNA reads as TGCAGCGCTACCTCCCCCGGGCAGAATTATGGCTACACCTTC. Translating it yields CSATSPGQNYGYTF. The full variable domain, in which reference TRBV29-1 and TRBJ1-2 provide the parts outside the CDR3, is SAVISQKPSRDICQRGTSLTIQCQVDSQVTMMFWYRQQPGQSLTLIATANQGSEATYESGFVIDKFPISRPNLTFSTLTVSNMSPEDSSIYLCSATSPGQNYGYTFGSGTRLTVV.

CDR3 sequence (DNA): TGTGCCAGCAGCGTAGCTAGTGGGTCGGGTGTAACCGGGGAGCTGTTTTTT. This codes for CASSVASGSGVTGELFF. V is TRBV9 and J is TRBJ2-2; D call uncertain. Trimming shortened V by 0 bases and J by 5 bases, and 17 bases separated the two germline ends. Germline CDR1 reads SGDLS; CDR2 reads YYNGEE. The CDR3 covers 17 residues.

The V and J genes are TRBV5-4 and TRBJ2-5; 9 bases align to TRBD2. Germline lookup yields CDR1 SGHNT and CDR2 YYREEE (reference sequence). The CDR3 spans 13 residues. The junction had 2 bases not matched to a gene; V was cut back by 3 bases and J by 5 bases. The CDR3: CASSSAGGETQYF. As DNA, the CDR3 is TGTGCCAGCAGCTCGGCGGGAGGGGAGACCCAGTACTTC.

The rearrangement links TRBV7-9 to TRBJ2-1, with D uncertain. Germline V CDR1 and CDR2: SEHNR, FQNEAQ (reference sequence). The CDR3 sequence is 15 residues long. Deletions cut 1 base from V and 10 bases from J, with 17 bases between. Here the CDR3 DNA reads TGTGCCAGCAGCTTAGTACAGAGTACGACGGCGGAGCAGTTCTTC. Its translation is CASSLVQSTTAEQFF.

The chain carries TRBV5-1 and TRBJ2-1; TRBD2 agrees at 8 bases. CDR1 is SGHRS, CDR2 YFSETQ, per germline. CDR3 length: 19 residues. J gave up 0 bases and V 4 bases, and 15 bases lay outside the gene matches. DNA of the CDR3: TGCGCCAGCAGCCCCCGGGCGGGGGGCCCCGGTAGCTCCTACAATGAGCAGTTCTTC. Its protein product is CASSPRAGGPGSSYNEQFF.

This sequence joins TRBV6-5 and TRBJ1-1; D is perhaps TRBD1 (5 bases). V lost 6 bases and J lost 1, with 15 bases in between. The CDR3 sequence is 15 residues long. Germline CDR1 MNHEY, CDR2 SVGAGI. This chain's CDR3 is CASRPAGAANTEAFF. The CDR3 DNA is TGTGCCAGCAGGCCCGCTGGGGCGGCGAACACTGAAGCTTTCTTT.